The clone carrying this T cell receptor (beta chain) is medium-sized in the sample. Its antigen is not identified. The V and J ends lost 2 bases and 8 bases respectively, with 15 bases between them. This CDR3 is 14 amino acids long. The germline CDR1 and CDR2 sequences are MNHEY and SVGAGI. This specimen comes from a study of OX40 agonist ivuxolimab in advanced cancers. Here immunoSEQ multiplex PCR was the method, and the copy in TCRdb shows in-frame clones only, minus some. The sample holds tens of thousands of clones, around 85% seen once. Notes on the study in general: Among T cells, CD8+ cells averaged more expanded clones than CD4+ cells.

The sample consisted of CD4+ or CD8+ T cells sorted from blood, taken in a trial of the OX40 agonist ivuxolimab. The TCR was taken from an adult with an advanced solid tumor such as melanoma, head and neck, liver or kidney cancer. The J gene is TRBJ1-1, the V gene TRBV6-5; no clear D. CDR3 protein: CASSYPPPQGEAFF. In DNA form, the CDR3 reads TGTGCCAGCAGTTACCCGCCCCCACAAGGAGAAGCTTTCTTT.